Here is one T cell receptor (beta chain) with its context. Its antigen is still unknown. Possible read error: a much larger clone is one base away. Naive CD8 sequencing libraries were generated from about 21,000 to 970,000 sorted cells, with 10%, 30% or 50% RNA as input. Each CDR3 protein is one row after TCRdb ran MiXCR on the PCR reads. The data show about 510,000 distinct CDR3 sequences, roughly 23% seen once. CDR3 length: 17 amino acids. Germline V lookup: CDR1 SGDLS, CDR2 YYNGEE. V was cut by 4 bases and J by 2 bases, with 20 bases left in between. This sample is drawn from a study of molecular identifiers for immune sequencing clone quantification. Overall study findings and caveats: Same-barcode identical TCR molecules could make highly expanded clones look smaller than they are. Jurkat TCR RNA that was spiked in from one cell was reportedly detectable among one million naive cells. Whereas naive cells kept under 1% of molecules in clones above 20 RNA copies, such clones held over 97% in effectors.

The rearrangement uses TRBV9 and TRBJ2-3; D uncertain. Sequenced: naive CD8+ T cells from blood, with Jurkat cell RNA spiked in. The subset is: FACS-sorted CD8+CD4-CCR7+CD45RA+ naive T cells. The receptor comes from a human donor in good health. Some libraries in this study had Jurkat cell RNA spiked in. DNA of the CDR3: TGTGCCAGCAGCCCATCCGAGACCCTCCATCCCACAGATACGCAGTATTTT. This gives the protein CASSPSETLHPTDTQYF.